This TCR beta chain stems from a study of molecular identifiers for immune sequencing clone quantification. This clonotype was detected a few times. TCRdb redid the calling of the PCR reads with MiXCR, one entry per CDR3 protein. The table has some 100,000 distinct CDR3 sequences, under 40% seen once. The CDR3 is made up of 15 amino acids. Trimming removed 6 bases at V and 5 bases at J, with 17 bases between. The sequencing input was naive CD8+ T cells from blood, with Jurkat cell RNA spiked in. The sample's subset: FACS-sorted CD8+CD4-CCR7+CD45RA+ naive T cells. The gene calls are TRBV12-3 or TRBV12-4 and TRBJ1-5; weak D call: TRBD1 (5 bases). The receptor was derived from a human donor in good health. Some libraries in this study had Jurkat cell RNA spiked in. The CDR3 DNA sequence: TGTGCCAGCAGCCAGGGCCCGGGGGGACATCAGCCCCAGCATTTT. Residues: CASSQGPGGHQPQHF.